This TCR beta chain was profiled in a study of shared clonotypes between healthy human individuals. Turning to this clone: The same CDR3 also results from other DNA sequences found in this sample.

Trimming took off 5 bases at V and 1 base at J, with 3 bases between the two ends. The CDR3 spans 12 residues. Germline assignment: CDR1 SGHRS and CDR2 YFSETQ. This table comes from immunoSEQ multiplex PCR, and its TCRdb copy is limited to in-frame clones, with some not included. The top ten clones hold 1.2% of a sample with over a million clones, roughly 96% of them seen once. The V and J genes are TRBV5-1 and TRBJ2-2; no clear D gene. The sequenced sample was naive CD4+ T cells sorted from blood. The subset: CD45RA+ positively selected. This receptor was obtained from a man between 25 and 39 years old in good health. In DNA form, the CDR3 reads TGCGCCAGCAGGGAGAACACCGGGGAGCTGTTTTTT. It is translated as CASRENTGELFF.